What follows describes a single T cell receptor beta chain. Each CDR3 protein gets one entry after TCRdb re-called the 5' RACE reads with MiXCR. The sample lists 600,000 to 750,000 distinct CDR3 sequences, 9% to 15% occurring once. These data are taken from a study of T cells after yellow fever vaccination. CDR3 length: 17 amino acids. Germline CDR1 KGHSH, CDR2 LQKENI. The V end lost 0 bases, the J end lost 8 bases, and 22 bases lay between the germline ends. This sequence joins TRBV18 and TRBJ1-2; D not certain. The source was PBMCs, collected on the day of the yellow fever booster vaccination. This TCR derives from a man aged 30-40 years who received the YFV17D yellow fever vaccine. The CDR3 region is CASSPPSHTAGVRGYTF. CDR3 nucleotides: TGTGCCAGCTCACCACCCTCTCATACGGCCGGAGTGAGAGGCTACACCTTC.